One sample yielded the 12 T cell receptor beta chains listed below, sequenced in a study of regulatory and conventional T cells in RAG deficiency. Blood CD4+ CD25-high CD127-low regulatory T cells supplied the genomic DNA template. TCRdb keeps only in-frame clones here, not all; method: immunoSEQ multiplex PCR. The table shows tens of thousands of clones, with over 80% occurring only once. The same sample was also used in a study of regulatory T cells. That report adds: The PCR used 52 TRBV and 13 TRBJ primers.

Source material: Tregs sorted from blood. The source of these receptors is a human donor in good health.

This chain uses TRBV7-2 with TRBJ1-5, with D tentatively TRBD1 (6 bases). Germline-derived CDR1 and CDR2 are SGHTA and FQGNSA. Trimming pared 2 bases from V and 5 bases from J, leaving 10 bases between. The CDR3 is made up of 14 amino acids. CDR3 protein: CASSLSRGYQPQHF. The CDR3 nucleotides read TGTGCCAGCAGCTTAAGCAGGGGATATCAGCCCCAGCATTTT. The entire variable domain, with the rest obtained from reference TRBV7-2 and TRBJ1-5, is as follows: GAGVSQSPSNKVTEKGKDVELRCDPISGHTALYWYRQSLGQGLEFLIYFQGNSAPDKSGLPSDRFSAERTGGSVSTLTIQRTQQEDSAVYLCASSLSRGYQPQHFGDGTRLSIL.

The rearrangement links TRBV5-1 to TRBJ2-7; weak D call: TRBD2 (5 bases). Germline-derived CDR1 and CDR2 are SGHRS and YFSETQ. Trimming shortened V by 0 bases and J by 1 base, and 11 bases separated the two germline ends. The CDR3 sequence is 15 residues long. The CDR3 nucleotides are TGCGCCAGCAGCTTGGGGCGGGCATTTTCCTACGAGCAGTACTTC. This sequence encodes CASSLGRAFSYEQYF.

J is TRBJ2-7 and V is TRBV18; perhaps D is TRBD1 or TRBD2 (5 bases each). Per the germline V gene, CDR1 is KGHSH and CDR2 is LQKENI. The CDR3 spans 13 residues. V lost 3 bases, J lost 2 bases, and 8 bases lay in between. The CDR3 region is CASSPGATYEQYF. The DNA of the CDR3 is TGTGCCAGCTCACCCGGGGCCACCTACGAGCAGTACTTC.

V usage is TRBV18 and J usage is TRBJ2-7; the D is unclear. Germline CDR1 reads KGHSH; CDR2 reads LQKENI. V lost 5 bases, J lost 3 bases, and 8 bases lay in between. The CDR3 loop spans 12 amino acids. The CDR3 DNA follows: TGTGCCAGCTCAAAAAGAGGCTACGAGCAGTACTTC. Its protein product is CASSKRGYEQYF.

The chain employs TRBV7-3 and TRBJ2-3; maybe TRBD2 (6 bases). This CDR3 has 13 residues. The germline V gene encodes CDR1 SGHTA and CDR2 FQGTGA. V lost 2 bases, J lost 10 bases, and 13 bases lay in between. CDR3 protein: CASSLSGRDAQYF. DNA of the CDR3: TGTGCCAGCAGCTTATCAGGGCGGGACGCGCAGTATTTT. Based on the CDR3 plus reference TRBV7-3 and TRBJ2-3, the full variable domain is GAGVSQTPSNKVTEKGKYVELRCDPISGHTALYWYRQSLGQGPEFLIYFQGTGAADDSGLPNDRFFAVRPEGSVSTLKIQRTERGDSAVYLCASSLSGRDAQYFGPGTRLTVL.

V and J are TRBV12-5 and TRBJ2-5; 8 bases map to TRBD1. Germline CDR1 is LGHNT and CDR2 is FRNRAP. V dropped 1 base and J dropped 9; count of bases not matched to a gene: 7. The length of the CDR3 is 14 residues. DNA of the CDR3: TGTGCTAGTGGTTTGGGGACAGGGTGGGGGGCCCAGTACTTC. Amino acid sequence: CASGLGTGWGAQYF.

Details on this clone: One end of the junction varies from germline; a read error may be responsible. The chain uses TRBV5-4 and TRBJ2-5, with 10 bases matching TRBD2. The CDR3 length is 13 residues. Looked up from germline, CDR1 is SGHNT and CDR2 is YYREEE (reference sequence). In nucleotides, the CDR3 is TGTGCCAGCAGATTGGGACTAGCGGAGACCCAGTACTTC. Translation gives CASRLGLAETQYF.

The chain links TRBV7-8 to TRBJ2-1; 7 bases are shared with TRBD1. Germline-derived CDR1 and CDR2 are SGHVS and FQNEAQ. CDR3 length equals 13 residues. V gave up 6 bases and J gave up 4 bases; unmatched junction bases: 3. CDR3 amino acids: CASRLGQYNEQFF. CDR3 coding DNA: TGTGCCAGCAGATTGGGACAGTACAATGAGCAGTTCTTC.

Of note for this clone: Sequence at one end of the junction differs from germline and may be a read error. The V and J genes are TRBV7-7 and TRBJ2-5; the match to TRBD2 covers 12 bases. Germline assignment: CDR1 SSHAT and CDR2 FNYEAQ (reference sequence). The CDR3 has 14 amino acids. CDR3 sequence: CASSLLAGGETQYF. As DNA, the CDR3 is TGTGCTAGCAGCTTACTAGCGGGGGGAGAGACCCAGTACTTC.

The J gene is TRBJ2-7, the V gene TRBV5-1, with 12 bases identical to TRBD2. Germline V gene data show CDR1 as SGHRS and CDR2 as YFSETQ. The CDR3 is 16 amino acids. Trimming cost V 3 bases and J 1 base; bases outside gene matches: 5. The CDR3 sequence is CASSWETSGGSYEQYF. The CDR3, as DNA: TGCGCCAGCAGCTGGGAGACTAGCGGGGGATCCTACGAGCAGTACTTC.

The chain uses TRBV5-1 and TRBJ1-2, with a possible D match to TRBD1 (6 bases). The CDR3 consists of 15 residues. From germline, CDR1 is SGHRS and CDR2 YFSETQ. Trimming took 6 bases from V and 0 from J, leaving 15 bases between them. The chain's CDR3 is CASNAGHTTNYGYTF. CDR3 sequence (DNA): TGCGCCAGCAACGCGGGACACACAACTAACTATGGCTACACCTTC.

The chain combines TRBV6-5 with TRBJ1-6; the match to TRBD1 covers 7 bases. The CDR3 runs to 14 residues. The V gene end was trimmed by 6 bases and the J gene end by 8 bases; junction bases not matched to a gene: 7. The V gene's germline CDR1 is MNHEY and CDR2 SVGAGI. The CDR3 region has the DNA TGTGCCAGCAGCCTGAACAGGGGCGATTCACCCCTCCACTTT. Its translation: CASSLNRGDSPLHF.